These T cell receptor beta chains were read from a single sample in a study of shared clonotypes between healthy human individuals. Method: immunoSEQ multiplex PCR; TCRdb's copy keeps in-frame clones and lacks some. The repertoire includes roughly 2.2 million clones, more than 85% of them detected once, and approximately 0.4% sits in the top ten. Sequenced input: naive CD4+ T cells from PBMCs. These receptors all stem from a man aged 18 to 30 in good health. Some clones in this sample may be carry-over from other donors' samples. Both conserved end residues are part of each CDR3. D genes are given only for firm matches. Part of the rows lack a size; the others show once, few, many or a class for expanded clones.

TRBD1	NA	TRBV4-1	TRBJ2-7	TGCGCCAGCAGCTACTTGATCCCGGGACAGGGGGTCCCCTACGAGCAGTACTTC	CASSYLIPGQGVPYEQYF
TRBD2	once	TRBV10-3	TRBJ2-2	TGTGCCATCAATTCCGGGGGGACCGGGGAGCTGTTTTTT	CAINSGGTGELFF
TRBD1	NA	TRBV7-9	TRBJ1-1	TGTGCCAGCAGCCGGGACAGGGAGGCTTTCTTT	CASSRDREAFF
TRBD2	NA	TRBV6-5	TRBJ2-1	TGTGCCAGTAGCGGGAGAGGGACCTACAATGAGCAGTTCTTC	CASSGRGTYNEQFF
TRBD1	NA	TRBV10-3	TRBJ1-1	TGTGCCATCGGGGACAGGGAAGCTTTCTTT	CAIGDREAFF
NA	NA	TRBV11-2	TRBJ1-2	TGTGCCAGCAGCTTAGACGCCAGGGGTAACCATGGCTACACCTTC	CASSLDARGNHGYTF
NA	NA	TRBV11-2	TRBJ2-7	TGTGCCAGCAGCTCCTATGACGTAGGAACCTACGAGCAGTACTTC	CASSSYDVGTYEQYF
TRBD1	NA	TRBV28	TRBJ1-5	TGTGCCAGCAGTCCGTACGGACAGGGGGTCTACGCCCAGCATTTT	CASSPYGQGVYAQHF
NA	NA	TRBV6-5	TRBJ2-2	TGTGCCAGCAGGCGGGATTGGAACACCGGGGAGCTGTTTTTT	CASRRDWNTGELFF
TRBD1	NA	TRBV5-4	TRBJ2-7	TGTGCCAGCAGCCTCGACAGGGGGCGGACCCACGAGCAGTACTTC	CASSLDRGRTHEQYF
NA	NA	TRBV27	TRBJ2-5	TGTGCCAGCATCCTACGGAGGGGAGGGGGAAAGGAGACCCAGTACTTC	CASILRRGGGKETQYF
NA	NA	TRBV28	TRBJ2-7	TGTGCCAGCAGTTCGCCGGCGCCGGACAGTTATTACGAGCAGTACTTC	CASSSPAPDSYYEQYF
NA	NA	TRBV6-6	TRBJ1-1	TGTGCCAGCAGTACCACCGGTGGAGGCACTGAAGCTTTCTTT	CASSTTGGGTEAFF
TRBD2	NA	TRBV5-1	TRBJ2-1	TGCGCCAGCAGCCCCCAGACTAGCGGGGGCTACAATGAGCAGTTCTTC	CASSPQTSGGYNEQFF
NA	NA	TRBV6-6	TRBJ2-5	TGTGCCAGCAGTCCAGGAGGAAGGGAGACCCAGTACTTC	CASSPGGRETQYF
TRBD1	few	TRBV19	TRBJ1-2	TGTGCCAGTAGTACCCCGGACAGGGTGGTAAGCTACACCTTC	CASSTPDRVVSYTF
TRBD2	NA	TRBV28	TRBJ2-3	TGTGCCAGCAGTTTATTAGCGGGGGGTTTAACAGATACGCAGTATTTT	CASSLLAGGLTDTQYF
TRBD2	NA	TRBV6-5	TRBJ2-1	TGTGCCAGCAGTTTAACTAGCGGCTCCTACAATGAGCAGTTCTTC	CASSLTSGSYNEQFF
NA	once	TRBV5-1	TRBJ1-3	TGCGCCAGCGCCCCTTCGGCGGGCTCTGGAAACACCATATATTTT	CASAPSAGSGNTIYF
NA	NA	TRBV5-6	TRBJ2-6	TGTGCCAGCAGCTTGGTGGGGGCTGGGGCCAACGTCCTGACTTTC	CASSLVGAGANVLTF
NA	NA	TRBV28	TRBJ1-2	TGTGCCAGCAGCCTCGGGGGGACTAACTATGGCTACACCTTC	CASSLGGTNYGYTF
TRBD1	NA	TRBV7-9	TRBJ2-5	TGTGCCAGCAGCTTACCGACAGGGGGCGTAAGGAAGACCCAGTACTTC	CASSLPTGGVRKTQYF
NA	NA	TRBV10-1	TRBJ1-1	TGCGCCAGCACTGACGACATTGAAAACACTGAAGCTTTCTTT	CASTDDIENTEAFF
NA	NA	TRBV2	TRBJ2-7	TGTGCCAGCAGTGACTCCAGGTACGGCGAGCAGTACTTC	CASSDSRYGEQYF
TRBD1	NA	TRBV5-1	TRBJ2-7	TGCGCCAGCAAAGGACAGGGTGGTCACGAGCAGTACTTC	CASKGQGGHEQYF
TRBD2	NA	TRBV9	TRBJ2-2	TGTGCCAGCAGCGTAGTTATCTCGGGACTAGCGGACACCGGGGAGCTGTTTTTT	CASSVVISGLADTGELFF
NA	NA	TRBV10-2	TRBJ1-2	TGCGCCAGCACGGGCTATGGGCAGGGTGTAAACTATGGCTACACCTTC	CASTGYGQGVNYGYTF
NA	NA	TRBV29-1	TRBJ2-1	TGCAGCGTAGGAAGGGGCGGACGGGACTCCTACAATGAGCAGTTCTTC	CSVGRGGRDSYNEQFF
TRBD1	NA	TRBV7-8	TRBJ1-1	TGTGCCAGCAGCTTCCGACCCGGGACAGCCGAAGCTTTCTTT	CASSFRPGTAEAFF
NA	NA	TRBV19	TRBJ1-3	TGTGCCAGTAGTATGGAAGTAGCTGGAAACACCATATATTTT	CASSMEVAGNTIYF
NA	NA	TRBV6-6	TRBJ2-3	TGTGCCAGCAGTTACGGTGGGATGGCAGATACGCAGTATTTT	CASSYGGMADTQYF
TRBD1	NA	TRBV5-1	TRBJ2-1	TGCGCCAGCAGCTCCTCCGGGACAGGGTCATTGTCGGTGTTCTTC	CASSSSGTGSLSVFF
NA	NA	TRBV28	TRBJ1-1	TGCGGGACCCGAGCCTTAAACACTGAAGCTTTCTTT	CGTRALNTEAFF
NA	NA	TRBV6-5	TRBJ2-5	TGTGCCAGCAGTTACGCTTTCCCAGAGACCCAGTACTTC	CASSYAFPETQYF
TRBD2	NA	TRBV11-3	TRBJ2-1	TGTGCCAGCAGCCCTGGTGGCGGGAGGTCCACCTACAATGAGCAGTTCTTC	CASSPGGGRSTYNEQFF
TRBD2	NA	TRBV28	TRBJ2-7	TGTGCCAGCAGTCGTCTAGCGGGTGGCTCCTACGAGCAGTACTTC	CASSRLAGGSYEQYF
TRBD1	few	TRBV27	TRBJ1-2	TGTGCCAGCAGTCCCCCGGGCAGGGGGGGCTACACCTTC	CASSPPGRGGYTF
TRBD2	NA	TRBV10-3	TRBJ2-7	TGTGCCATCAGTGGAGGGACTAGCGGGCTCGAGCAGTACTTC	CAISGGTSGLEQYF
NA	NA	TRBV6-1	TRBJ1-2	TGTGCCAGCAGTGTCTCACAGGGTGCTAACTATGGCTACACCTTC	CASSVSQGANYGYTF
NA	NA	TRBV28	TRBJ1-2	TGTGCCAGCAGGCGTCCCGGGGGGCCGCAATATGGCTACACCTTC	CASRRPGGPQYGYTF
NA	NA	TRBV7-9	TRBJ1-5	TGTGCCAGCAGCTCAGGAGCCCTAGAATATCAGCCCCAGCATTTT	CASSSGALEYQPQHF
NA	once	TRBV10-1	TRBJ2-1	TGCGCCAGCAGTGAGGATCTCTCCTACAATGAGCAGTTCTTC	CASSEDLSYNEQFF
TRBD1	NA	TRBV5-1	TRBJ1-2	TGCGCCAGCAGCGTAGAACAGGGGGCACTAAACTATGGCTACACCTTC	CASSVEQGALNYGYTF
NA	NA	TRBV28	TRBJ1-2	TGTGCCAGCAGCAGCCGGGGCCCAGTCTATGGCTACACCTTC	CASSSRGPVYGYTF
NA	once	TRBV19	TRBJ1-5	TGTGCCAGTAGTATGAGTAGGGTTGAGCCCCAGCATTTT	CASSMSRVEPQHF
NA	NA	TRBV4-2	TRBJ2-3	TGTGCCAGCAGCCGGTCATACGGGACCGTCACAGATACGCAGTATTTT	CASSRSYGTVTDTQYF
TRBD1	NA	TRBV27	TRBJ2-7	TGTGCCAGCAGTTTCAGGACAGGGGTCACCTACGAGCAGTACTTC	CASSFRTGVTYEQYF
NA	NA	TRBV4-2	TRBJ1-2	TGTGCCAGCAGCCAAGATAACCGCCAGGCTAACTATGGCTACACCTTC	CASSQDNRQANYGYTF